This T cell receptor (beta chain) was identified in a study of OX40 agonist ivuxolimab in advanced cancers. Study observations and caveats: Clones of CD4+ and CD8+ blood T cells grew by week 6 at doses of 0.1 to 3.0 mg/kg.

This clone was seen more than once but under ten times. Its antigen is not known. Profiled with immunoSEQ multiplex PCR; TCRdb holds only in-frame clones, not every one. The sample lists around 80,000 clones; roughly 82% were seen once. Germline CDR1 reads LGHNA; CDR2 reads YSLEER. The V and J ends lost 4 bases and 4 bases respectively, with 19 bases between them. The CDR3 loop spans 16 amino acids. This specimen consisted of CD4+ or CD8+ T cells sorted from blood, obtained in a trial of the OX40 agonist ivuxolimab. The chain links TRBV4-3 to TRBJ2-5; D may be TRBD2 (6 bases). The receptor's source is an adult with an advanced solid tumor such as melanoma, head and neck, liver or kidney cancer. CDR3 region: CASSPGAGPRGETQYF. CDR3 DNA sequence: TGCGCCAGCAGCCCTGGGGCGGGGCCCCGAGGAGAGACCCAGTACTTC.